This entry is about one TCR beta chain. Its target is unknown. Through a sample-barcoded 5' primer and a J-beta primer mix, a second PCR was run for about 6 to 12 cycles. TCRdb processed the 5' RACE reads anew with MiXCR; each CDR3 protein has one entry. The data contain about a million distinct CDR3 sequences, about 44% of them singletons. Donors were healthy Caucasian individuals from Russia aged roughly 6 to 90. This CDR3 comprises 12 residues. Germline loops: CDR1 SQVTM, CDR2 ANQGSEA. Trimming took off 5 bases at V and 1 base at J, with 9 bases between the two ends. This record belongs to a study of blood T cells in healthy people across ages. About the research overall: Template switching picked up about one barcoded beta molecule for each two T cells. General observations from the study: A strong correlation was found between TCR beta diversity and the percentage of naive T cells.

This clonotype was sampled from a young man in good health. The specimen sequenced was blood. V usage is TRBV29-1 and J usage is TRBJ2-7, with D possibly being TRBD2 (5 bases). CDR3 sequence reads: CSVWTGSYEQYF. The CDR3 coding sequence is TGCAGCGTTTGGACGGGATCCTACGAGCAGTACTTC.